This T cell receptor (beta chain) was retrieved from a study of human T cells and chemical hapten exposure. At the level of the study: Diphenylcyclopropenone was applied weekly to patients' scalps across the roughly 25-week study. DPC 0.01% went on the upper back by patch test, with reading at 6 days.

TCRdb re-called the RACE reads with MiXCR, one entry per CDR3 protein. The table lists about 140,000 distinct CDR3 sequences, about 10% of them singletons. The time point denotes: patch test 2, 6 weeks after DPC sensitization. Regarding treatment: therapeutic diphenylcyclopropenone sensitization with weekly scalp DPC. This CDR3 is 12 amino acids long. Germline CDR1 SNHLY, CDR2 FYNNEI. V was cut by 6 bases and J by 1 base, with 6 bases left in between. This clonotype has ten or more counts. J is TRBJ1-1 and V is TRBV2; no clear D gene. The source of this sequence is a woman between 50 and 59 years old with alopecia areata. Some clones in this sample may be carry-over from other donors' samples. This material consisted of whole blood, taken in connection with sensitization to the hapten diphenylcyclopropenone (DPC). The CDR3 is CASSYQNTEAFF. In nucleotides, the CDR3 is TGTGCCAGCAGCTACCAGAACACTGAAGCTTTCTTT.